A single sample gave rise to the 29 T cell receptor beta chains below, sequenced in a study of blood T cells in healthy people across ages. Then a second PCR, running about 7 to 11 cycles, was carried out with a sample-barcoded 5' primer and a J-beta primer mix. TCRdb recomputed calls from the 5' RACE reads with MiXCR, one row per CDR3 protein. The sample contains 850,000 to 950,000 distinct CDR3 sequences, less than 35% of which appear only once. The sequenced sample consisted of blood. The receptors here all came from a woman older than 75 in good health.

Comment on this clonotype: Mismatch with germline at one junction end may stem from a read error. The CDR3 DNA follows: TGTGCCTGCAGCCAGCGGGCTGCCCTTGGCTACACCTTC. Protein sequence: CACSQRAALGYTF. V and J are TRBV14 and TRBJ1-2; D unclear. CDR1 SGHDN and CDR2 FVKESK come from the germline V gene. CDR3 length: 13 amino acids.

V gene TRBV5-1 combines with J gene TRBJ2-1, with D possibly TRBD2 on 5 matching bases. Gene TRBJ2-7 matches the end of the DNA better, so the J call may be wrong. Germline lookup yields CDR1 SGHRS and CDR2 YFSETQ. The CDR3 has 16 amino acids. The DNA for the CDR3 is TGCGCCAGCAGCTTGGGGGCCGCTAGCTCCTACAATGAGCAGTACTTC. Its translation: CASSLGAASSYNEQYF.

This clonotype was seen once. This may come from a read error, since a much larger clone is one base off. The rearrangement links TRBV14 to TRBJ2-4, with 7 positions matching TRBD1. With V trimmed by 3 bases and J by 8 bases, 13 bases remained unmatched. This CDR3 has 16 amino acids. The germline gives CDR1 SGHDN, CDR2 FVKESK. CDR3 sequence: CASSQGTVVGKHIQYF. The CDR3 bases are TGTGCCAGCAGCCAGGGGACAGTCGTTGGGAAACACATTCAGTACTTC.

This clonotype has ten or more counts. V gene TRBV6-2 or TRBV6-3 combines with J gene TRBJ1-5; D gene unclear. Germline CDR1 MNHEY, CDR2 SVGEGT. The CDR3 runs to 14 residues. Trimming removed 6 bases from V and 1 base from J, with 10 bases in between. The CDR3 DNA follows: TGTGCCAGCAGCCCGCCCGGGAGCAATCAGCCCCAGCATTTT. Translated, it gives CASSPPGSNQPQHF.

The genes are TRBV30 and TRBJ2-7; TRBD2 matches at 12 bases. V dropped 5 bases and J dropped 1; count of bases not matched to a gene: 3. Per the germline V gene, CDR1 is GTSNPN and CDR2 is SVGIG (reference sequence). The CDR3 extends over 14 amino acids. Written as DNA, the CDR3 is TGTGCCTGGCGGACTAGCGGGGCGTCCTACGAGCAGTACTTC. Translation gives CAWRTSGASYEQYF.

The table lists this clonotype with many counts. The chain carries TRBV20-1 and TRBJ2-7, with D possibly being TRBD2 (6 bases). With the DNA end fitting TRBJ2-4 better, the J assignment may be wrong. CDR3 length: 15 amino acids. Germline loops: CDR1 DFQATT, CDR2 SNEGSKA (reference sequence). In nucleotides, the CDR3 is TGCAGTGCTAGAGATCTTCAGGGTACGGGGGACATTCAGTACTTC. Its protein is CSARDLQGTGDIQYF.

This clonotype was observed a handful of times. In DNA form, the CDR3 reads TGCGCCAGCAGCTTATCGGGGGGGACACGGAATGAGCAGTTCTTC. It is translated as CASSLSGGTRNEQFF. The rearrangement joins TRBV5-1 to TRBJ2-1, with TRBD2 identical over 8 bases. With 2 bases clipped from V and 7 bases from J, the junction kept 8 bases outside the gene matches. The germline V gene has CDR1 SGHRS and CDR2 YFSETQ. The length of the CDR3 is 15 residues. The full variable domain, completed using reference TRBV5-1 and TRBJ2-1, is KAGVTQTPRYLIKTRGQQVTLSCSPISGHRSVSWYQQTPGQGLQFLFEYFSETQRNKGNFPGRFSGRQFSNSRSEMNVSTLELGDSALYLCASSLSGGTRNEQFFGPGTRLTVL.

The chain is built from TRBV27 and TRBJ2-1; 7 nucleotides line up with TRBD1. There are 15 residues in the CDR3. J gave up 0 bases and V 11 bases, and 10 bases lay outside the gene matches. Germline CDR1 and CDR2: MNHEY and SMNVEV (reference sequence). In nucleotides, the CDR3 is TGTGCCGGCACCGGGACAGTAAGCTCCTACAATGAGCAGTTCTTC. Residues: CAGTGTVSSYNEQFF.

This clonotype was detected many times. The chain employs TRBV4-3 and TRBJ2-4; D possibly uses TRBD1 or TRBD2 (5 bases each). Germline V CDR1 and CDR2: LGHNA, YSLEER. Trimming removed 3 bases at V and 6 bases at J, with 18 bases between. The CDR3 loop spans 16 amino acids. The CDR3 loop is CASSQANSGRPNIQYF. The CDR3 nucleotides are TGCGCCAGCAGCCAGGCTAATTCAGGGAGACCAAACATTCAGTACTTC.

The chain joins TRBV7-9 to TRBJ2-2; no firm D call. Looked up from germline, CDR1 is SEHNR and CDR2 is FQNEAQ (reference sequence). Trimming removed 5 bases at V and 0 bases at J, with 16 bases between. This CDR3 is 17 amino acids long. DNA for the CDR3: TGTGCCAGCAGCCCCGCAGGCACATCAACGAACACCGGGGAGCTGTTTTTT. Protein product: CASSPAGTSTNTGELFF.

This clonotype was counted many times. This may arise from a read error, as a much more abundant clone is one base away. The chain uses TRBV7-2 and TRBJ2-7, with a tentative D call TRBD2 (5 bases). This CDR3 has 12 residues. Germline V gene lookup returns CDR1 SGHTA and CDR2 FQGNSA. With 8 bases removed from V and 7 bases from J, the gap between germline ends came to 15 bases. CDR3 DNA sequence: TGTGCCAGCCGGGGTCCGTCAGGTGAGCAGTACTTC. Amino acids: CASRGPSGEQYF.

This chain links TRBV28 with TRBJ1-4; no firm D call. Germline V CDR1 and CDR2: MDHEN, SYDVKM. V was pared by 7 bases and J by 8 bases, with 23 bases between. The CDR3 covers 16 residues. The CDR3 reads CASKQLTGSLQEKLFF. CDR3 bases: TGTGCCAGCAAGCAGCTGACGGGGAGTCTTCAGGAAAAACTGTTTTTT. Supplemented by reference TRBV28 and TRBJ1-4, the full variable domain reads DVKVTQSSRYLVKRTGEKVFLECVQDMDHENMFWYRQDPGLGLRLIYFSYDVKMKEKGDIPEGYSVSREKKERFSLILESASTNQTSMYLCASKQLTGSLQEKLFFGSGTQLSVL.

J is TRBJ2-1 and V is TRBV20-1; no firm D call. The CDR3 spans 18 residues. V lost 0 bases, J lost 0 bases, and 18 bases lay in between. Germline V gene sequence: CDR1 DFQATT, CDR2 SNEGSKA (reference sequence). The chain's CDR3 is CSARDPQDAYASYNEQFF. CDR3 coding DNA: TGCAGTGCTAGAGATCCTCAGGACGCTTACGCCTCCTACAATGAGCAGTTCTTC.

This clonotype was observed a handful of times. The gene calls are TRBV6-2 or TRBV6-3 and TRBJ1-5; maybe TRBD1 (5 bases). Germline values: CDR1 MNHEY, CDR2 SVGEGT. V shed 5 bases and J shed 4 bases, with 9 bases lying between them. The CDR3 runs 13 residues. CDR3 protein: CASSGRDNQPQHF. The CDR3 coding sequence is TGTGCCAGCAGTGGCAGGGATAATCAGCCCCAGCATTTT.

In regard to this clonotype: At one end, the junction sequence differs from germline, possibly due to a read error. The V call is TRBV19, the J call TRBJ2-3; D gene ambiguous. This CDR3 contains 14 residues. Germline lookup yields CDR1 LNHDA and CDR2 SQIVND (reference sequence). The CDR3 reads CACSRARLTDTQYF. In nucleotides, the CDR3 is TGTGCCTGTAGTCGGGCCAGGCTCACAGATACGCAGTATTTT.

As to this clonotype: A much larger clone sits a single nucleotide away, making a read error possible. This chain links TRBV7-9 with TRBJ1-4; TRBD1 is a possible D gene (6 bases). The germline V gene encodes CDR1 SEHNR and CDR2 FQNEAQ (reference sequence). This CDR3 region has 15 residues. The chain's CDR3 is CASSVPGTSYEKRFF. CDR3 DNA: TGTGCCAGCAGCGTCCCCGGGACATCCTATGAAAAACGGTTTTTT.

This clonotype has ten or more counts. V gene TRBV5-5 combines with J gene TRBJ2-5, with D perhaps TRBD1 (6 bases). Trimming cost V 0 bases and J 6 bases, with 24 bases left between them. Germline loops: CDR1 SGHKS, CDR2 YYEKEE (reference sequence). The length of the CDR3 is 18 residues. The chain's CDR3 is CASSLGWAAYTGHQTQYF. The CDR3 nucleotides read TGTGCCAGCAGCTTGGGTTGGGCCGCTTACACGGGACATCAGACCCAGTACTTC.

This clonotype was seen at least ten times. The chain uses TRBV20-1 and TRBJ2-1; 7 nucleotides match TRBD1. The CDR3 contains 14 residues. Germline CDR1 reads DFQATT; CDR2 reads SNEGSKA (reference sequence). Trimming at V came to 5 bases and at J to 5 bases, leaving 9 bases not matched to a gene. The CDR3 DNA reads TGCAGTGCTCCTAGACAGGGCCGCGACAATGAGCAGTTCTTC. Protein: CSAPRQGRDNEQFF.

Note on this clonotype: A clone one base away is much larger, so this may be a read error. The V and J genes are TRBV12-3 or TRBV12-4 and TRBJ2-5; D is possibly TRBD1 (5 bases). With the DNA end fitting TRBJ2-1 better, the J assignment may be wrong. This CDR3 has 13 residues. The CDR3 is CASSSLDKETQFF. CDR3 sequence (DNA): TGTGCCAGCAGTTCCCTGGACAAAGAGACCCAGTTCTTC.

Remarks on this clonotype: One base away lies a much larger clone, so this may be a sequencing read error. This rearrangement joins TRBV5-1 to TRBJ2-5, with 8 positions matching TRBD1. The CDR3 loop spans 14 amino acids. The V and J ends lost 4 bases and 11 bases, in that order; junction bases with no gene match: 13. Germline V gene sequence: CDR1 SGHRS, CDR2 YFSETQ. The CDR3 spells CASSTWTGNNEQYF. CDR3 nucleotide sequence: TGCGCCAGCAGCACCTGGACAGGGAACAATGAGCAGTACTTC.

As for this clonotype: This could be a read error, since a much larger clone is one nucleotide away. J is TRBJ2-7 and V is TRBV12-3 or TRBV12-4, with D perhaps TRBD1 or TRBD2 (6 bases each). This CDR3 spans 15 amino acids. The V end was cut by 5 bases, the J end by 0 bases, with 14 bases between. CDR3 residues: CASSDFGGPSYEQYF. The CDR3 nucleotides read TGTGCCAGCAGTGATTTTGGGGGGCCCTCCTACGAGCAGTACTTC.

Only a few counts were recorded for this clonotype. A much bigger clone sits one base away, suggesting this may be a read error. CDR3 residues: CASTRSGGAYGANVRTF. CDR3 bases: TGTGCCAGCACCAGGAGCGGGGGGGCCTATGGGGCCAACGTCCGGACTTTC. The gene calls are TRBV12-3 or TRBV12-4 and TRBJ2-6, with 10 bases fitting TRBD2. The CDR3 is 17 residues long.

Details on this clonotype: A much larger clone sits a single nucleotide away, making a read error possible. The chain is built from TRBV7-9 and TRBJ1-1; TRBD1 aligns across 9 bases. The CDR3 totals 14 residues. In germline, CDR1 is SEHNR, CDR2 FQNEAQ (reference sequence). CDR3 residues: CASGLRQGDTEAFF. As DNA, the CDR3 is TGTGCCAGCGGCTTGAGACAGGGGGACACTGAAGCTTTCTTT.

On this clonotype: One junction end does not reproduce the germline sequence, and a read error may be involved. The genes are TRBV6-1 and TRBJ2-2, with D possibly TRBD2 on 6 matching bases. Germline V lookup: CDR1 MNHNS, CDR2 SASEGT. The CDR3 length is 16 residues. The CDR3 spells CARSELAAGRSGELFF. In DNA form, the CDR3 reads TGTGCCAGGAGTGAATTGGCGGCAGGGAGGTCCGGGGAGCTGTTTTTT.

To note about this clonotype: A much larger clone lies one base from this, so it may be a read error. The chain has TRBV5-1 and TRBJ2-1; D perhaps matches TRBD1 (6 bases). CDR3 size: 15 residues. CDR1 SGHRS and CDR2 YFSETQ come from the germline V gene. CDR3 sequence reads: CASSPGQGPGNEQLF. The CDR3, as DNA: TGCGCCAGCAGCCCTGGGCAGGGGCCGGGCAATGAGCAGTTATTC.

In this sample, this clonotype turned up many times. The chain employs TRBV10-3 and TRBJ1-2, with 7 bases fitting TRBD1. From germline, CDR1 is ENHRY and CDR2 SYGVKD. The J segment lost 6 bases and the V segment lost 6 bases, leaving 4 bases of the junction unmatched. The CDR3 has 12 amino acids. This CDR3 reads CAISGTDHGYTF. The DNA for the CDR3 is TGTGCCATCAGCGGGACAGACCATGGCTACACCTTC.

This clonotype was detected many times. V is TRBV14 and J is TRBJ2-5; D unclear. The germline V gene has CDR1 SGHDN and CDR2 FVKESK. V was shortened by 2 bases and J by 2 bases, with 6 bases between the two germline ends. CDR3 size: 13 residues. The CDR3 loop is CASSQRLQETQYF. In DNA form, the CDR3 reads TGTGCCAGCAGCCAAAGACTTCAAGAGACCCAGTACTTC. Filled out from reference TRBV14 and TRBJ2-5, the complete variable domain reads EAGVTQFPSHSVIEKGQTVTLRCDPISGHDNLYWYRRVMGKEIKFLLHFVKESKQDESGMPNNRFLAERTGGTYSTLKVQPAELEDSGVYFCASSQRLQETQYFGPGTRLLVL.

This clonotype was found a few times. V gene TRBV5-6 combines with J gene TRBJ2-1; perhaps TRBD2 as D (5 bases). Trimming pared 2 bases from V and 4 bases from J, leaving 13 bases between. CDR3 length: 15 amino acids. Germline-derived CDR1 and CDR2 are SGHDT and YYEEEE. The CDR3 sequence: CASSLRGGLYNEQFF. The CDR3 DNA follows: TGTGCCAGCAGCTTACGCGGCGGGTTATACAATGAGCAGTTCTTC. Drawing the rest from reference TRBV5-6 and TRBJ2-1, the complete variable domain is DAGVTQSPTHLIKTRGQQVTLRCSPKSGHDTVSWYQQALGQGPQFIFQYYEEEERQRGNFPDRFSGHQFPNYSSELNVNALLLGDSALYLCASSLRGGLYNEQFFGPGTRLTVL.

The chain combines TRBV5-1 with TRBJ2-4; D unresolved. The end of the DNA fits TRBJ2-7 better, so the J call may be wrong. The germline gives CDR1 SGHRS, CDR2 YFSETQ. The CDR3 runs 15 residues. In nucleotides, the CDR3 is TGCGCCAGCAGCTTGGAATCCTGGGTTGAGTACGAGCAGTACTTC. Residues: CASSLESWVEYEQYF.